Below are 21 T cell receptor beta chains sequenced from a single sample in a study of cytomegalovirus exposure and HLA in healthy donors. Use of 60 Vbeta and 13 Jbeta primers characterized the PCR. The repertoire was sequenced with immunoSEQ multiplex PCR; TCRdb's copy has only in-frame clones and lacks some. The table records fewer than 250,000 clones, about 80% of them present only once. Sequencing input: PBMCs. The receptors shown here come from a woman aged 50 to 60 in good health and CMV-seropositive.

The rearrangement uses TRBV27 and TRBJ1-2; TRBD1 is a possible D gene (5 bases). V dropped 6 bases and J dropped 4 bases, with 18 bases sitting between them. Germline CDR1 and CDR2: MNHEY and SMNVEV (reference sequence). This CDR3 has 15 amino acids. CDR3 DNA sequence: TGTGCCAGCAGCATCAGCCCGGCAGGGTCCTATGGCTACACCTTC. Its translation is CASSISPAGSYGYTF.

The chain uses TRBV11-2 and TRBJ2-2; D is possibly TRBD2 (5 bases). The V gene's germline CDR1 is SGHAT and CDR2 FQNNGV. The CDR3 spans 15 residues. Trimming left V 0 bases short and J 7 bases short, with 12 bases between. The CDR3 bases are TGTGCCAGCAGCTTAGATCCCGCGGGCGGCGGGGAGCTGTTTTTT. It is translated as CASSLDPAGGGELFF.

As DNA, the CDR3 is TGTGCCAGCAGCTTCGGACAGGGACGGACCTATAATTCACCCCTCCACTTT. The encoded protein is CASSFGQGRTYNSPLHF. V is TRBV7-3 and J is TRBJ1-6, with 8 bases matching TRBD1. CDR3 length: 17 residues. Trimming at V came to 3 bases and at J to 2 bases, leaving 6 bases not matched to a gene. Germline V gene data show CDR1 as SGHTA and CDR2 as FQGTGA.

This clone was found once. One end of the junction is discordant with germline, which a read error may explain. This chain uses TRBV6-6 with TRBJ2-3, with 9 bases fitting TRBD2. CDR3 size: 14 residues. Germline CDR1 and CDR2: MNHNY and SVGAGI (reference sequence). CDR3 protein: CASSVRPLAGAGIF. The CDR3, as DNA: TGTGCCAGCAGTGTCCGCCCCTTAGCGGGGGCCGGTATTTTT.

This clone occurred a few times. The chain has TRBV4-1 and TRBJ1-3, with TRBD1 matching over 7 bases. This CDR3 is built from 17 residues. Looked up from germline, CDR1 is MGHRA and CDR2 is YSYEKL. V trimming: 5 bases; J trimming: 4 bases; junction bases outside the gene matches: 14. DNA for the CDR3: TGCGCCAGCAGCGTTCGACAGGGCCCTCGAGGAGGAAACACCATATATTTT. Translating it yields CASSVRQGPRGGNTIYF.

The chain has TRBV5-1 and TRBJ2-3, with D unresolved. CDR3 size: 14 residues. Trimming left V 0 bases short and J 0 bases short, with 5 bases between. Germline loops: CDR1 SGHRS, CDR2 YFSETQ. The chain's CDR3 is CASSLDSSTDTQYF. CDR3 bases: TGCGCCAGCAGCTTGGATTCGAGCACAGATACGCAGTATTTT.

The rearrangement uses TRBV10-3 and TRBJ2-5; 10 bases map to TRBD2. Germline CDR1 and CDR2: ENHRY and SYGVKD. This CDR3 spans 13 amino acids. V shed 8 bases, J shed 1 base, and the junction held 1 base outside the gene matches. CDR3 sequence: CAISSGGQETQYF. For the CDR3, the DNA is TGTGCCATCTCTAGCGGGGGCCAAGAGACCCAGTACTTC.

V is TRBV6-5 and J is TRBJ1-2; D gene ambiguous. V lost 5 bases and J 3 bases, leaving 10 bases between the germline ends. The CDR3 covers 13 residues. Per the germline V gene, CDR1 is MNHEY and CDR2 is SVGAGI. CDR3 DNA: TGTGCCAGCAGTACCCGTATAGACTATGGCTACACCTTC. The encoded protein is CASSTRIDYGYTF.

This chain connects TRBV5-1 to TRBJ2-5, with 7 bases that match TRBD2. In germline, CDR1 is SGHRS, CDR2 YFSETQ. The CDR3 is made up of 15 amino acids. J lost 1 base, V lost 4 bases, and 7 bases had no gene match. The CDR3 DNA is TGCGCCAGCAGCCTGGCGGGGGTTTTCCAAGAGACCCAGTACTTC. Encoded protein: CASSLAGVFQETQYF.

The rearrangement links TRBV7-2 to TRBJ1-2; TRBD1 is a possible D gene (6 bases). The V gene's germline CDR1 is SGHTA and CDR2 FQGNSA. Deletions cut 5 bases from V and 2 bases from J, with 21 bases between. The CDR3 sequence is 17 residues long. CDR3 bases: TGTGCCAGCAGCCAGAGGGGGACACTCTATTTCAACTATGGCTACACCTTC. It codes for CASSQRGTLYFNYGYTF.

The V and J genes are TRBV29-1 and TRBJ1-4; TRBD1 agrees at 11 bases. The germline V gene has CDR1 SQVTM and CDR2 ANQGSEA. J lost 7 bases, V lost 7 bases, and 2 bases had no gene match. The CDR3 runs to 12 residues. CDR3 in DNA: TGCAGCGGGGGACAGGGGGGTGAAAAACTGTTTTTT. Translating gives CSGGQGGEKLFF.

The chain employs TRBV28 and TRBJ1-1; D not certain. Trimming pared 3 bases from V and 4 bases from J, leaving 9 bases between. CDR3 length equals 13 residues. Germline V gene data show CDR1 as MDHEN and CDR2 as SYDVKM. This CDR3 is CASSFVESTEAFF. CDR3 sequence (DNA): TGTGCCAGCAGTTTCGTTGAGAGCACTGAAGCTTTCTTT. The whole variable domain, remainder taken from reference TRBV28 and TRBJ1-1, is DVKVTQSSRYLVKRTGEKVFLECVQDMDHENMFWYRQDPGLGLRLIYFSYDVKMKEKGDIPEGYSVSREKKERFSLILESASTNQTSMYLCASSFVESTEAFFGQGTRLTVV.

The chain combines TRBV30 with TRBJ1-2; 7 positions agree with TRBD1. The CDR3 has 11 amino acids. Losses at the gene ends were 7 bases for V and 5 bases for J; bases not matched to a gene: 4. CDR1 GTSNPN and CDR2 SVGIG come from the germline V gene (reference sequence). In DNA, the CDR3 is TGTGCCTTAGGGGGCTGGTATGGCTACACCTTC. Encoded protein: CALGGWYGYTF.

The chain links TRBV15 to TRBJ2-5; 9 positions match TRBD1. The V gene end was trimmed by 4 bases and the J gene end by 5 bases; junction bases not matched to a gene: 8. This CDR3 is 15 amino acids long. Germline assignment: CDR1 LNHNV and CDR2 YYDKDF (reference sequence). This CDR3 is CATSTGQGPSETQYF. The CDR3 nucleotides read TGTGCCACCAGCACCGGACAGGGGCCGAGTGAGACCCAGTACTTC.

This clone came up once. The chain links TRBV4-3 to TRBJ1-2, with 7 bases aligning to TRBD1. The V gene's germline CDR1 is LGHNA and CDR2 YSLEER. V lost 3 bases and J lost 4; bases outside the gene matches: 5. The CDR3 has 14 amino acids. This CDR3 is CASSQVQGFYGYTF. The CDR3 nucleotides are TGCGCCAGCAGCCAGGTACAGGGGTTCTATGGCTACACCTTC.

The V and J genes are TRBV29-1 and TRBJ1-5; tentatively, D is TRBD1 (5 bases). Trimming took off 7 bases at V and 6 bases at J, with 16 bases between the two ends. The CDR3 totals 13 residues. Looked up from germline, CDR1 is SQVTM and CDR2 is ANQGSEA. The CDR3 spells CSAVDARGQPQHF. As DNA, the CDR3 is TGCAGCGCCGTGGACGCTAGGGGTCAGCCCCAGCATTTT.

The chain recombines TRBV5-1 with TRBJ2-7, with unresolved D. Looked up from germline, CDR1 is SGHRS and CDR2 is YFSETQ. V shed 0 bases and J shed 1 base, with 8 bases lying between them. The CDR3 covers 14 residues. CDR3 bases: TGCGCCAGCAGCTTGGATCCCAATTCCTACGAGCAGTACTTC. It translates to CASSLDPNSYEQYF.

The chain links TRBV20-1 to TRBJ2-7; D remains unclear. V lost 7 bases and J lost 2, with 9 bases in between. CDR3 length: 11 residues. The germline V gene has CDR1 DFQATT and CDR2 SNEGSKA (reference sequence). CDR3 DNA sequence: TGCAGTGTTGGCACTACCTACGAGCAGTACTTC. Translation gives CSVGTTYEQYF.

The CDR3 region is CASSLAPTGQGMLFF. The CDR3 nucleotides are TGTGCCAGCAGCTTAGCTCCCACGGGACAGGGCATGTTGTTTTTT. The chain links TRBV7-2 to TRBJ1-4; 9 nucleotides match TRBD1. The CDR3 runs to 15 residues. Germline assignment: CDR1 SGHTA and CDR2 FQGNSA. The V and J ends lost 0 bases and 15 bases, in that order; junction bases with no gene match: 11.

This chain links TRBV19 with TRBJ2-1; 10 bases agree with TRBD2. The CDR3 has 18 residues. Germline-derived CDR1 and CDR2 are LNHDA and SQIVND (reference sequence). Germline trimming cut 0 bases from V and 8 bases from J; bases unmatched to any gene: 13. In nucleotides, the CDR3 is TGTGCCAGTAGTATAGATCCGGGGCTAGCGGGGGTAATCTATGAGCAGTTCTTC. It yields the protein CASSIDPGLAGVIYEQFF.

The CDR3 loop is CASSLPGQGGPEAFF. The CDR3 region has the DNA TGTGCCAGCAGTTTACCGGGACAGGGAGGCCCTGAAGCTTTCTTT. The chain is built from TRBV28 and TRBJ1-1; TRBD1 matches at 9 bases. Germline CDR1 and CDR2: MDHEN and SYDVKM. V was clipped by 2 bases and J by 6 bases; unmatched bases: 7. The CDR3 has 15 amino acids.